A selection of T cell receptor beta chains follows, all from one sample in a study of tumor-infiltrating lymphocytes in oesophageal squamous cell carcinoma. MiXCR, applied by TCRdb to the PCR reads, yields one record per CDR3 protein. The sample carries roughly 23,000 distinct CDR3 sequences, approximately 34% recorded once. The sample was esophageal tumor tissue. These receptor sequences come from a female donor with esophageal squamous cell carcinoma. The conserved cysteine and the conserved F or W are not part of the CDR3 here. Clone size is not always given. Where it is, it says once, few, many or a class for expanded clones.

cdr3_aa: ASIPSGARNEQF; v_call: TRBV7-9; j_call: .; clone_size: .
cdr3_aa: ASSEFAGGPVGELF; v_call: TRBV10-1; j_call: TRBJ2-2; clone_size: few
cdr3_aa: ASSEGQDRFYGYT; v_call: TRBV6-1; j_call: TRBJ1-2; clone_size: many
cdr3_aa: ASSIQGSQPQH; v_call: TRBV19; j_call: TRBJ1-5; clone_size: many
cdr3_aa: ASSLAGGVYGYT; v_call: TRBV28; j_call: TRBJ1-2; clone_size: many
cdr3_aa: ASSITEGTEAF; v_call: TRBV7-3; j_call: TRBJ1-1; clone_size: medium-sized
cdr3_aa: ASSSGTSGVNEQF; v_call: TRBV7-3; j_call: TRBJ2-1; clone_size: medium-sized
cdr3_aa: ASSYSQGAANQPQH; v_call: TRBV6-5; j_call: TRBJ1-5; clone_size: many
cdr3_aa: ASSLAGVGNTIY; v_call: TRBV5-5; j_call: TRBJ1-3; clone_size: many
cdr3_aa: ASSVLAGGRDTQY; v_call: TRBV28; j_call: TRBJ2-3; clone_size: few
cdr3_aa: ASNNNQPQH; v_call: TRBV6-1; j_call: TRBJ1-5; clone_size: many
cdr3_aa: SAGTGTFKNIQY; v_call: TRBV20-1; j_call: TRBJ2-4; clone_size: few
cdr3_aa: ASRTTGEQF; v_call: TRBV6-1; j_call: TRBJ2-1; clone_size: .
cdr3_aa: ASSLSRFTDTQY; v_call: TRBV7-3; j_call: TRBJ2-3; clone_size: .
cdr3_aa: ASTGQHTGELY; v_call: TRBV7-2; j_call: TRBJ2-3; clone_size: few
cdr3_aa: ASSVISNEQF; v_call: TRBV7-4; j_call: .; clone_size: few
cdr3_aa: ASSSGTGNYEQY; v_call: TRBV11-2; j_call: TRBJ2-7; clone_size: large
cdr3_aa: ASSVTSGSSYEQY; v_call: TRBV28; j_call: TRBJ2-7; clone_size: many
cdr3_aa: ASSLIGELF; v_call: TRBV11-2; j_call: TRBJ2-2; clone_size: .
cdr3_aa: ASSPQGVPHEQY; v_call: TRBV18; j_call: TRBJ2-7; clone_size: few
cdr3_aa: ASSGRGSYGYT; v_call: TRBV6-2/TRBV6-3; j_call: TRBJ1-2; clone_size: many
cdr3_aa: ASSYAGGNNEQF; v_call: TRBV6-1; j_call: .; clone_size: .
cdr3_aa: ASSEFRNRRAGQY; v_call: TRBV10-2; j_call: TRBJ2-7; clone_size: many
cdr3_aa: ASNPSGTGNTIY; v_call: TRBV12-3/TRBV12-4; j_call: .; clone_size: .
cdr3_aa: ASSLDTGELF; v_call: TRBV7-9; j_call: TRBJ2-2; clone_size: medium-sized
cdr3_aa: ASNPTPEDYGYT; v_call: TRBV27; j_call: TRBJ1-2; clone_size: .
cdr3_aa: SAKRSGTSVTGELF; v_call: TRBV20-1; j_call: TRBJ2-2; clone_size: .
cdr3_aa: ASSSGTGEETQY; v_call: TRBV12-3/TRBV12-4; j_call: TRBJ2-5; clone_size: medium-sized
cdr3_aa: ASSPLPYEQY; v_call: TRBV7-2; j_call: TRBJ2-7; clone_size: medium-sized
cdr3_aa: ASSVSSGTGGAGGQPQH; v_call: TRBV2; j_call: TRBJ1-5; clone_size: .
cdr3_aa: ASSPHRGRVLNTEAF; v_call: TRBV6-1; j_call: TRBJ1-1; clone_size: many
cdr3_aa: ASSLGSSGSSYEQY; v_call: TRBV7-8; j_call: .; clone_size: few
cdr3_aa: ASSLVGQGARNEQF; v_call: TRBV28; j_call: .; clone_size: few
cdr3_aa: ASSFGSPYNEQF; v_call: TRBV5-1; j_call: TRBJ2-1; clone_size: many
cdr3_aa: ASSLEWGETQN; v_call: TRBV12-3/TRBV12-4; j_call: TRBJ2-5; clone_size: once
cdr3_aa: ATSRDPNNSPLH; v_call: TRBV6-1; j_call: TRBJ1-6; clone_size: few
cdr3_aa: ASSPRGTGPYEQY; v_call: TRBV7-8; j_call: .; clone_size: .
cdr3_aa: ASSTRAGSYNEQF; v_call: TRBV19; j_call: TRBJ2-1; clone_size: many
cdr3_aa: ASSGDRGQY; v_call: TRBV6-1; j_call: TRBJ2-7; clone_size: many
cdr3_aa: ASSESLAGDNEQF; v_call: TRBV6-5; j_call: TRBJ2-1; clone_size: once
cdr3_aa: ASSLGVWTEAF; v_call: TRBV5-8; j_call: TRBJ1-1; clone_size: many